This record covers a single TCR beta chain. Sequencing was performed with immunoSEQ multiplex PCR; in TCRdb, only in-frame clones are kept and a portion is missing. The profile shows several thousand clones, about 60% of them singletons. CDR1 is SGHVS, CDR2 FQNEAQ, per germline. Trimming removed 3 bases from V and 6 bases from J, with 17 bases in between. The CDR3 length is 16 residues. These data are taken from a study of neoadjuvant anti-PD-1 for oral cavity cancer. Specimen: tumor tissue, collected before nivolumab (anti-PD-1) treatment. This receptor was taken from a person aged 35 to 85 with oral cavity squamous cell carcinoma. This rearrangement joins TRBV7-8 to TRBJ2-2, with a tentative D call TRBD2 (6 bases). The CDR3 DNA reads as TGTGCCAGCAGCTTGGGGATTCGGGAGTGGGCCGGGGAGCTGTTTTTT. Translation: CASSLGIREWAGELFF. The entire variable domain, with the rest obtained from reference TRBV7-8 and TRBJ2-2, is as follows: GAGVSQSPRYKVAKRGQDVALRCDPISGHVSLFWYQQALGQGPEFLTYFQNEAQLDKSGLPSDRFFAERPEGSVSTLKIQRTQQEDSAVYLCASSLGIREWAGELFFGEGSRLTVL.